The sample holds many counts of the clone carrying this TCR beta chain. Its antigen is not identified. This sample was included in a study of T cells in Graves' hyperthyroidism and ophthalmopathy. Overall study context: Before any treatment, at initial diagnosis, peripheral blood was collected. Study-level points and caveats: A model of 13 V-J pairs discriminated ophthalmopathy from stable hyperthyroidism. Most clonotypes expanded in thyroid above 0.001 were likewise present in blood.

TCR beta CDR3 regions were amplified from RNA transcripts. TCR CDR3 underwent first-round RT-PCR with the HTBI primer set. TCRdb fed the multiplex PCR reads into MiXCR, producing one record per CDR3 protein. The profile shows approximately 600,000 distinct CDR3 sequences, 13% to 15% of them singletons. Clinical Activity Scores of at least 3, NOSPECS grades of at least 4 and durations under 3 months characterized ophthalmopathy patients. This CDR3 spans 14 amino acids. Trimming left V 5 bases short and J 8 bases short, with 16 bases between. The germline V gene has CDR1 SNHLY and CDR2 FYNNEI. The sample taken for sequencing was blood. The rearrangement joins TRBV2 to TRBJ2-1; D may match TRBD1 or TRBD2 (5 bases each). The sequence came from a woman aged 18-30 years with Graves' ophthalmopathy. CDR3 bases: TGTGCCAGCAGTAGAGGGGTGCCGGCCTATGAGCAGTTCTTC. It codes for CASSRGVPAYEQFF.